This passage covers 15 T cell receptor beta chains from one sample sequenced in a study of cytomegalovirus exposure and HLA in healthy donors. Assay used: immunoSEQ multiplex PCR; TCRdb lists only in-frame clones, some missing. The table includes 90,000 to 130,000 clones, approximately 95% detected once. The sequenced material came from PBMCs. These receptors originate from a woman aged 18-29 years in good health and CMV-seronegative.

The chain has TRBV25-1 and TRBJ2-1, with 8 bases matching TRBD2. This CDR3 has 15 amino acids. The V segment lost 3 bases and the J segment 8 bases; nucleotides outside the gene matches: 9. Germline V gene lookup returns CDR1 MGHDK and CDR2 SYGVNS. In DNA form, the CDR3 reads TGTGCCAGCAGTGATCTTATAGGGCGGGGGGATGAGCAGTTCTTC. The encoded protein is CASSDLIGRGDEQFF.

J is TRBJ2-5 and V is TRBV4-1; maybe TRBD2 (6 bases). The CDR3 spans 15 residues. V was pared by 2 bases and J by 5 bases, with 15 bases between. Germline V CDR1 and CDR2: MGHRA, YSYEKL. As DNA, the CDR3 is TGCGCCAGCAGCCAACCGGGACTTTCCTCGGAGACCCAGTACTTC. Translation gives CASSQPGLSSETQYF.

The V and J genes are TRBV7-2 and TRBJ2-6, with D possibly TRBD2 on 6 matching bases. Germline V gives CDR1 SGHTA, CDR2 FQGNSA. Trimming cost V 5 bases and J 0 bases, with 8 bases left between them. The length of the CDR3 is 15 residues. The CDR3 DNA is TGTGCCAGCAGCCTCGGGGGCTCTGGGGCCAACGTCCTGACTTTC. It specifies CASSLGGSGANVLTF. Based on the CDR3 plus reference TRBV7-2 and TRBJ2-6, the full variable domain is GAGVSQSPSNKVTEKGKDVELRCDPISGHTALYWYRQSLGQGLEFLIYFQGNSAPDKSGLPSDRFSAERTGGSVSTLTIQRTQQEDSAVYLCASSLGGSGANVLTFGAGSRLTVL.

The chain links TRBV27 to TRBJ2-3; 14 positions match TRBD2. The CDR3 has 17 residues. The junction had 3 bases not matched to a gene; V was cut back by 2 bases and J by 2 bases. The germline V gene encodes CDR1 MNHEY and CDR2 SMNVEV (reference sequence). CDR3 DNA: TGTGCCAGCAGTTTACGACTAGCGGGGGGGTTCACAGATACGCAGTATTTT. Protein: CASSLRLAGGFTDTQYF.

The V gene is TRBV18, the J gene TRBJ2-7, with D perhaps matching TRBD2 (6 bases). CDR3 length: 13 amino acids. The germline gives CDR1 KGHSH, CDR2 LQKENI. The V gene lost 3 bases and the J gene lost 2 bases, with 8 bases spanning the gap. CDR3 region: CASSPGGPYEQYF. CDR3 bases: TGTGCCAGCTCACCGGGGGGTCCCTACGAGCAGTACTTC.

J is TRBJ2-2 and V is TRBV9; 11 nucleotides match TRBD2. The V gene's germline CDR1 is SGDLS and CDR2 YYNGEE. V dropped 5 bases and J dropped 0; count of bases not matched to a gene: 3. The CDR3 sequence is 16 residues long. CDR3 in amino acids: CASSSGGASNTGELFF. CDR3 in DNA: TGTGCCAGCAGTAGCGGGGGGGCCTCGAACACCGGGGAGCTGTTTTTT. The full variable domain, its missing parts supplied by reference TRBV9 and TRBJ2-2, is DSGVTQTPKHLITATGQRVTLRCSPRSGDLSVYWYQQSLDQGLQFLIQYYNGEERAKGNILERFSAQQFPDLHSELNLSSLELGDSALYFCASSSGGASNTGELFFGEGSRLTVL.

This chain joins TRBV6-1 and TRBJ1-2, with TRBD1 as a possible D gene (5 bases). CDR3 size: 14 residues. Trimming pared 3 bases from V and 3 bases from J, leaving 11 bases between. Germline lookup yields CDR1 MNHNS and CDR2 SASEGT. As DNA, the CDR3 is TGTGCCAGCAGTGAGGAGTGGGGGGACTATGGCTACACCTTC. It is translated as CASSEEWGDYGYTF.

This chain uses TRBV7-9 with TRBJ1-4; 8 positions agree with TRBD1. V lost 4 bases and J lost 3; bases outside the gene matches: 4. There are 15 residues in the CDR3. The germline gives CDR1 SEHNR, CDR2 FQNEAQ (reference sequence). The CDR3 spells CASSSWTGPNEKLFF. CDR3 bases: TGTGCCAGCAGCTCCTGGACAGGGCCTAATGAAAAACTGTTTTTT.

The rearrangement links TRBV7-8 to TRBJ2-3; 10 nucleotides match TRBD2. The CDR3 is 15 amino acids. The junction had 4 bases not matched to a gene; V was cut back by 5 bases and J by 2 bases. Per germline, CDR1 SGHVS and CDR2 FQNEAQ. This chain's CDR3 is CASSVGLADTDTQYF. The CDR3 region has the DNA TGTGCCAGCAGCGTCGGACTAGCGGACACAGATACGCAGTATTTT.

The CDR3 loop is CAWSPMRNEKLFF. CDR3 in DNA: TGTGCCTGGAGCCCGATGAGGAATGAAAAACTGTTTTTT. The chain combines TRBV30 with TRBJ1-4; no clear D. The V gene lost 3 bases and the J gene lost 5 bases, with 10 bases spanning the gap. The CDR3 is 13 amino acids. CDR1 and CDR2 from the germline V gene are GTSNPN and SVGIG (reference sequence).

Comments on this clone: The junction departs from germline at one end; a sequencing error may be responsible. The chain has TRBV2 and TRBJ2-1; 9 nucleotides align to TRBD2. The CDR3 covers 15 residues. Per germline, CDR1 SNHLY and CDR2 FYNNEI. As DNA, the CDR3 is TGTACCAGCACCCCTAGCGGGAAGACCTACAATGAGCAGTTCTTC. Translating gives CTSTPSGKTYNEQFF.

V usage is TRBV7-9 and J usage is TRBJ2-1; D may be TRBD2 (5 bases). Germline CDR1 reads SEHNR; CDR2 reads FQNEAQ (reference sequence). Trimming shortened V by 5 bases and J by 7 bases, and 9 bases separated the two germline ends. CDR3 length equals 12 residues. CDR3 sequence (DNA): TGTGCCAGCAGCCCCTGGACTAATGAGCAGTTCTTC. It specifies CASSPWTNEQFF. Using reference TRBV7-9 and TRBJ2-1 for the parts outside the CDR3, the full variable domain is DTGVSQNPRHKITKRGQNVTFRCDPISEHNRLYWYRQTLGQGPEFLTYFQNEAQLEKSRLLSDRFSAERPKGSFSTLEIQRTEQGDSAMYLCASSPWTNEQFFGPGTRLTVL.

The chain is built from TRBV27 and TRBJ2-7; 14 positions agree with TRBD2. The length of the CDR3 is 18 residues. After removal of 4 bases from V and 3 bases from J, the junction contained 11 bases not matched to a gene. Germline assignment: CDR1 MNHEY and CDR2 SMNVEV (reference sequence). The CDR3 bases are TGTGCCAGCAGTTCCAGGACTAGCGGGGGGACGCCACTCTACGAGCAGTACTTC. Amino acid sequence: CASSSRTSGGTPLYEQYF.

The chain uses TRBV27 and TRBJ2-7; D unclear. This CDR3 is 13 amino acids long. Trimming cost V 0 bases and J 3 bases, with 6 bases left between them. Germline CDR1 and CDR2: MNHEY and SMNVEV (reference sequence). CDR3 in amino acids: CASSLSPYYEQYF. As DNA, the CDR3 is TGTGCCAGCAGTTTATCGCCCTACTACGAGCAGTACTTC.

The chain employs TRBV15 and TRBJ1-1; no clear D gene. V lost 0 bases to trimming and J lost 0 bases, with 5 bases between them. The length of the CDR3 is 14 residues. Germline CDR1 is LNHNV and CDR2 is YYDKDF (reference sequence). CDR3 loop: CATSRDRLNTEAFF. The DNA of the CDR3 is TGTGCCACCAGCAGAGACAGATTGAACACTGAAGCTTTCTTT.